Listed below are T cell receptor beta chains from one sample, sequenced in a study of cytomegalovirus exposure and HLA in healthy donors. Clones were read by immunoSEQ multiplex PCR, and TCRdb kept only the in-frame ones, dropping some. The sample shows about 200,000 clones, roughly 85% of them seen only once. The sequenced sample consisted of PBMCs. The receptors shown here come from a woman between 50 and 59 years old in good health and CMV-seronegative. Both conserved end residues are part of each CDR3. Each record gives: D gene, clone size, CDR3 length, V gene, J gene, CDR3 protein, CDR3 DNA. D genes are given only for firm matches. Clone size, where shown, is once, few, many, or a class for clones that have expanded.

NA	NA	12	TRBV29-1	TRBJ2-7	CSGSAGSYEQYF	TGCAGCGGCTCCGCGGGGTCCTACGAGCAGTACTTC
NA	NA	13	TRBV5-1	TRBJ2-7	CASTPTDSYEQYF	TGCGCCAGCACCCCCACCGATTCCTACGAGCAGTACTTC
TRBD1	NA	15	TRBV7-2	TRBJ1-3	CASSLDGGQVNTIYF	TGTGCCAGCAGCTTAGATGGCGGACAGGTGAACACCATATATTTT
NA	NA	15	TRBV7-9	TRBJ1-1	CASSSLGAGNTEAFF	TGTGCCAGCAGCTCTCTAGGGGCAGGGAACACTGAAGCTTTCTTT
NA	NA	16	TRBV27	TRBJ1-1	CASGSASGQGNTEAFF	TGTGCCAGCGGGTCGGCATCTGGGCAGGGAAACACTGAAGCTTTCTTT
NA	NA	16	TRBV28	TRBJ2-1	CASSLAGTLTYNEQFF	TGTGCCAGCAGTCTGGCGGGGACCCTCACCTACAATGAGCAGTTCTTC
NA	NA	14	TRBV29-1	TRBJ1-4	CSVVPRGRNEKLFF	TGCAGCGTTGTTCCCAGGGGCCGAAATGAAAAACTGTTTTTT
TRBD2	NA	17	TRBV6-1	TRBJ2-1	CASSEIPSASGENEQFF	TGTGCCAGCAGTGAAATCCCGAGCGCTAGCGGGGAGAATGAGCAGTTCTTC
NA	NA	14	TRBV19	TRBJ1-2	CASSIGAVNYGYTF	TGTGCCAGTAGTATAGGAGCGGTTAACTATGGCTACACCTTC
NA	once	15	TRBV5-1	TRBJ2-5	CASLKGGPLEETQYF	TGCGCCAGCCTCAAGGGGGGGCCTTTGGAAGAGACCCAGTACTTC
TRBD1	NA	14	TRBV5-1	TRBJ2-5	CASSSGTGGETQYF	TGCGCCAGCAGCTCCGGGACAGGAGGAGAGACCCAGTACTTC
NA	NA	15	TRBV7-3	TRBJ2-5	CASSLTGTRGETQYF	TGTGCCAGCAGCTTAACGGGGACACGAGGAGAGACCCAGTACTTC
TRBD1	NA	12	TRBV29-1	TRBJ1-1	CSVGQANTEAFF	TGCAGCGTCGGACAGGCCAACACTGAAGCTTTCTTT
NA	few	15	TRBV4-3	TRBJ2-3	CASSQAGNRADTQYF	TGCGCCAGCAGCCAGGCAGGGAATCGAGCAGATACGCAGTATTTT
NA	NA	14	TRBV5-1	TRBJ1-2	CASSLEGSGGGYTF	TGCGCCAGCAGCTTGGAGGGAAGTGGAGGTGGCTACACCTTC
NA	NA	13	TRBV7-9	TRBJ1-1	CASSFPLDTEAFF	TGTGCCAGCAGCTTCCCATTAGACACTGAAGCTTTCTTT
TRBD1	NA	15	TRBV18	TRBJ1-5	CASSPPGQGVQPQHF	TGTGCCAGCTCACCACCGGGACAGGGCGTACAGCCCCAGCATTTT
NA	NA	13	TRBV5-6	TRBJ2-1	CASSSVLYNEQFF	TGTGCCAGCAGTTCGGTCCTCTACAATGAGCAGTTCTTC
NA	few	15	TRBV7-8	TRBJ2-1	CASSLGESSYNEQFF	TGTGCCAGCAGCTTAGGGGAGAGCTCCTACAATGAGCAGTTCTTC
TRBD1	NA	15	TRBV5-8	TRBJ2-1	CASSKAGGRYNEQFF	TGTGCCAGCAGCAAGGCAGGGGGACGATACAATGAGCAGTTCTTC
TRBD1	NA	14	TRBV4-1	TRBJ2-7	CASSQGQGTAEQYF	TGCGCCAGCAGCCAAGGACAGGGAACGGCCGAGCAGTACTTC
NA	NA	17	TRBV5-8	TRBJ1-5	CASSVGLGQGRNQPQHF	TGTGCCAGCAGCGTCGGGCTAGGGCAGGGGCGCAATCAGCCCCAGCATTTT
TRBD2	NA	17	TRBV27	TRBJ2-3	CASRSRGTSGDPDTQYF	TGTGCCAGCAGGTCTCGTGGCACTAGCGGAGATCCAGATACGCAGTATTTT
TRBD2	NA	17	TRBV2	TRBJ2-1	CARSIQEWEGAYNEQFF	TGTGCCAGATCAATACAGGAGTGGGAGGGAGCCTACAATGAGCAGTTCTTC
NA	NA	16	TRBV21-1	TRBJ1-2	CASSARQGAIGYGYTF	TGTGCCAGCAGCGCCCGACAGGGGGCGATAGGCTATGGCTACACCTTC
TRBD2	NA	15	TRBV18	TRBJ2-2	CASSPSLAGVGELFF	TGTGCCAGCTCACCGAGTCTAGCGGGAGTCGGGGAGCTGTTTTTT